Following are 16 T cell receptor beta chains from one sample sequenced in a study of T-cell memory formation after mild COVID-19. TCRdb reprocessed the 5' RACE reads with MiXCR, giving one entry per CDR3 protein. The table lists about 620,000 distinct CDR3 sequences, roughly 18% of them singletons. The material sequenced was PBMCs or a T cell subset sorted from them (not recorded which). These receptors were taken from an adult woman who had mild COVID-19 (a few samples of this study predate the infection). Cell type and time point are not known.

The table lists this clonotype with a few counts. The chain uses TRBV12-3 or TRBV12-4 and TRBJ2-1, with D perhaps matching TRBD2 (5 bases). This CDR3 has 13 amino acids. V lost 3 bases and J 5 bases, leaving 8 bases between the germline ends. CDR3 sequence reads: CASSFDYHNEQFF. In nucleotides, the CDR3 is TGTGCCAGCAGTTTTGACTACCACAATGAGCAGTTCTTC.

This clonotype was counted between two and nine times. The chain couples TRBV12-5 to TRBJ2-1; D not resolved. This CDR3 has 13 residues. Germline lookup yields CDR1 LGHNT and CDR2 FRNRAP. The V end lost 5 bases, the J end lost 7 bases, and 12 bases lay between the germline ends. CDR3 DNA: TGTGCTAGTGGTCTGGGTCTGGGGAATGAGCAGTTCTTC. It translates to CASGLGLGNEQFF.

This clonotype was picked up a small number of times. The J gene is TRBJ2-7, the V gene TRBV5-1; 7 nucleotides align to TRBD2. CDR3 length: 14 amino acids. In germline, CDR1 is SGHRS, CDR2 YFSETQ. V shed 0 bases, J shed 7 bases, and the junction held 7 bases outside the gene matches. As DNA, the CDR3 is TGCGCCAGCAGCTTGGTGCCGGGAGGTGTAGAGCAGTACTTC. Translation gives CASSLVPGGVEQYF.

The rearrangement joins TRBV7-2 to TRBJ2-5; D is uncertain. The CDR3 loop spans 13 amino acids. The V gene's germline CDR1 is SGHTA and CDR2 FQGNSA. V was trimmed by 4 bases and J by 5 bases, leaving 11 bases between them. The CDR3 loop is CASSSRPDETQYF. The CDR3 region has the DNA TGTGCCAGCAGCTCCAGGCCGGACGAGACCCAGTACTTC.

The sample holds a few counts of this clonotype. This sequence joins TRBV9 and TRBJ1-5, with D possibly matching TRBD1 (6 bases). The CDR3 has 17 residues. The V end lost 4 bases, the J end lost 0 bases, and 17 bases lay between the germline ends. The germline V gene has CDR1 SGDLS and CDR2 YYNGEE. CDR3 loop: CASSPGGPLNSNQPQHF. CDR3 bases: TGTGCCAGCAGCCCCGGGGGGCCATTGAATAGCAATCAGCCCCAGCATTTT.

This clonotype appeared many times. The chain uses TRBV7-2 and TRBJ2-7; 7 positions agree with TRBD1. Per germline, CDR1 SGHTA and CDR2 FQGNSA. There are 16 residues in the CDR3. V trimming: 2 bases; J trimming: 4 bases; junction bases outside the gene matches: 11. The CDR3 DNA is TGTGCCAGCAGCTTACAGACAGGGACGCGTGGGTACGAGCAGTACTTC. As protein: CASSLQTGTRGYEQYF. The entire variable domain, with the rest obtained from reference TRBV7-2 and TRBJ2-7, is as follows: GAGVSQSPSNKVTEKGKDVELRCDPISGHTALYWYRQSLGQGLEFLIYFQGNSAPDKSGLPSDRFSAERTGGSVSTLTIQRTQQEDSAVYLCASSLQTGTRGYEQYFGPGTRLTVT.

V is TRBV12-3 or TRBV12-4 and J is TRBJ1-4; 10 bases line up with TRBD1. V was clipped by 3 bases and J by 7 bases; unmatched bases: 2. The CDR3 runs to 14 residues. This CDR3 reads CASSLTGGVEKLFF. The CDR3 coding sequence is TGTGCCAGCAGTTTGACAGGGGGCGTTGAAAAACTGTTTTTT.

V usage is TRBV7-9 and J usage is TRBJ1-6, with D uncertain. CDR3 length: 17 residues. Trimming cost V 6 bases and J 1 base, with 16 bases left between them. Germline CDR1 and CDR2: SEHNR and FQNEAQ (reference sequence). CDR3 nucleotides: TGTGCCAGCAGTTCGGACCGAAAGACGTCCTATAATTCACCCCTCCACTTT. This codes for CASSSDRKTSYNSPLHF.

This chain joins TRBV18 and TRBJ2-3, with D tentatively TRBD1 or TRBD2 (5 bases each). Germline V lookup: CDR1 KGHSH, CDR2 LQKENI. Trimming pared 0 bases from V and 6 bases from J, leaving 19 bases between. The CDR3 is 17 amino acids. CDR3 sequence (DNA): TGTGCCAGCTCACCACCCGGTATGACGGGGCGCGCGGATACGCAGTATTTT. This codes for CASSPPGMTGRADTQYF. The full variable domain, completed using reference TRBV18 and TRBJ2-3, is NAGVMQNPRHLVRRRGQEARLRCSPMKGHSHVYWYRQLPEEGLKFMVYLQKENIIDESGMPKERFSAEFPKEGPSILRIQQVVRGDSAAYFCASSPPGMTGRADTQYFGPGTRLTVL.

This clonotype was picked up a small number of times. The rearrangement links TRBV12-5 to TRBJ1-1, with 11 bases aligning to TRBD1. The trim removed 3 bases at V and 1 base at J, leaving 7 bases unmatched. The CDR3 covers 17 residues. Germline V gene data show CDR1 as LGHNT and CDR2 as FRNRAP. In DNA, the CDR3 is TGTGCTAGTGGTTTCCCCACCGGGACAGGGGGGAACACTGAAGCTTTCTTT. It specifies CASGFPTGTGGNTEAFF.

This clonotype has a count of ten or more. The chain is built from TRBV2 and TRBJ2-2; no firm D call. This CDR3 spans 14 amino acids. Trimming shortened V by 5 bases and J by 1 base, and 8 bases separated the two germline ends. Germline CDR1 and CDR2: SNHLY and FYNNEI. DNA for the CDR3: TGTGCCAGCAGTCCCGGACGGAACACCGGGGAGCTGTTTTTT. Encoded protein: CASSPGRNTGELFF. The entire variable domain, with the rest obtained from reference TRBV2 and TRBJ2-2, is as follows: EPEVTQTPSHQVTQMGQEVILRCVPISNHLYFYWYRQILGQKVEFLVSFYNNEISEKSEIFDDQFSVERPDGSNFTLKIRSTKLEDSAMYFCASSPGRNTGELFFGEGSRLTVL.

The rearrangement links TRBV7-9 to TRBJ1-1; perhaps TRBD1 as D (5 bases). The germline V gene encodes CDR1 SEHNR and CDR2 FQNEAQ (reference sequence). CDR3 length equals 15 residues. V gave up 2 bases and J gave up 1 base, with 11 bases separating them. Here the CDR3 DNA reads TGTGCCAGCAGCTTATCTAGGGGCCCGAACACTGAAGCTTTCTTT. This gives the protein CASSLSRGPNTEAFF.

This clonotype has only a few counts. The chain joins TRBV5-1 to TRBJ1-3; 8 nucleotides align to TRBD1. The length of the CDR3 is 14 residues. CDR1 SGHRS and CDR2 YFSETQ come from the germline V gene. V was pared by 3 bases and J by 2 bases, with 1 base of the junction left unmatched. CDR3: CASSSDRAGNTIYF. In DNA form, the CDR3 reads TGCGCCAGCAGCTCGGACAGGGCTGGAAACACCATATATTTT.

The chain uses TRBV12-3 or TRBV12-4 and TRBJ2-2; D remains unclear. CDR3 length: 12 residues. Trimming shortened V by 4 bases and J by 6 bases, and 6 bases separated the two germline ends. This CDR3 reads CASSYNPGELFF. The CDR3 DNA is TGTGCCAGCAGTTATAACCCCGGGGAGCTGTTTTTT.

CDR3 in amino acids: CASSLGPSQYF. The CDR3 region has the DNA TGTGCCAGCAGCTTAGGCCCATCGCAGTATTTT. The gene calls are TRBV11-3 and TRBJ2-3; no firm D call. Looked up from germline, CDR1 is SGHNT and CDR2 is YENEEA. V lost 1 base and J lost 10, with 6 bases in between. The CDR3 spans 11 residues.

The chain employs TRBV5-1 and TRBJ2-5; TRBD2 matches at 10 bases. Unmatched junction bases numbered 6, after V lost 1 base and J lost 3 bases. Germline-derived CDR1 and CDR2 are SGHRS and YFSETQ. The CDR3 runs 16 residues. The DNA for the CDR3 is TGCGCCAGCAGCTTGTCGATAGGACTAGCGGAAGAGACCCAGTACTTC. Translated: CASSLSIGLAEETQYF.